This T cell receptor (beta chain) derives from a study of radiation and T cells in renal cell carcinoma. Assay: immunoSEQ multiplex PCR; the TCRdb copy retains only in-frame clones and omits some. The sample contains around 170,000 clones, roughly 90% of which appear only once. In the case of this clone: Its antigen remains unknown.

Study-wide findings and caveats: Top tumor clonotypes rose in blood 2 weeks post-radiation, then contracted.

V lost 1 base and J 5 bases, leaving 7 bases between the germline ends. CDR1 and CDR2 (germline): SQVTM, ANQGSEA. CDR3 length: 12 residues. Specified time point: blood 4 weeks post-SBRT, at nephrectomy. The treatment here: 15 Gy SBRT to primary tumor, nephrectomy 4 weeks later. Nephrectomy followed 15 Gy stereotactic body radiation by 4 weeks. Blood was sampled at baseline, 2 weeks and 4 weeks after SBRT. This renal cell carcinoma was of the clear cell type. This receptor was identified in a woman in her forties or fifties with renal cell carcinoma. This chain uses TRBV29-1 with TRBJ2-3; D ambiguous. Sequencing used blood, obtained from a patient whose treatment included radiotherapy and nephrectomy. DNA of the CDR3: TGCAGCGTTGAAGGGTTTAGAGATACGCAGTATTTT. This translates into CSVEGFRDTQYF.